These 16 T cell receptor beta chains were all obtained from the same sample, sequenced in a study of blood T cell repertoires in COVID-19. TCRdb's table, derived via immunoSEQ multiplex PCR, lists solely in-frame clones and lacks some. The sample holds 45,000 to 55,000 clones, around 90% seen once. The sample was peripheral blood. Receptor source: a man aged 45-60 years with active COVID-19.

This sequence joins TRBV7-9 and TRBJ2-7; 7 nucleotides agree with TRBD1. Unmatched junction bases numbered 14, after V lost 5 bases and J lost 7 bases. Germline V gene lookup returns CDR1 SEHNR and CDR2 FQNEAQ (reference sequence). The CDR3 runs to 15 residues. CDR3 in DNA: TGTGCCAGCAGCCGACACTCGACAGGGCCGGGGGAGCAGTACTTC. It encodes CASSRHSTGPGEQYF.

The chain carries TRBV2 and TRBJ1-4; 8 nucleotides agree with TRBD1. V gave up 6 bases and J gave up 5 bases; unmatched junction bases: 8. The CDR3 is made up of 15 amino acids. Germline lookup yields CDR1 SNHLY and CDR2 FYNNEI. CDR3 residues: CASRNQGAQNEKLFF. The CDR3 DNA reads TGTGCCAGCAGGAACCAGGGGGCACAGAATGAAAAACTGTTTTTT. Variable domain in full (rest from reference TRBV2 and TRBJ1-4): EPEVTQTPSHQVTQMGQEVILRCVPISNHLYFYWYRQILGQKVEFLVSFYNNEISEKSEIFDDQFSVERPDGSNFTLKIRSTKLEDSAMYFCASRNQGAQNEKLFFGSGTQLSVL.

V is TRBV28 and J is TRBJ1-6; 7 bases match TRBD1. The CDR3 runs to 14 residues. V dropped 6 bases and J dropped 4; count of bases not matched to a gene: 3. Looked up from germline, CDR1 is MDHEN and CDR2 is SYDVKM. The CDR3 coding sequence is TGTGCCAGCAGCCGGGACAGTTATAATTCACCCCTCCACTTT. Protein product: CASSRDSYNSPLHF. Variable domain in full (rest from reference TRBV28 and TRBJ1-6): DVKVTQSSRYLVKRTGEKVFLECVQDMDHENMFWYRQDPGLGLRLIYFSYDVKMKEKGDIPEGYSVSREKKERFSLILESASTNQTSMYLCASSRDSYNSPLHFGNGTRLTVT.

The CDR3 sequence is CASSEHSARGGYTF. The CDR3 DNA is TGTGCCAGCAGTGAACATTCCGCCAGGGGCGGCTACACCTTC. The chain couples TRBV6-1 to TRBJ1-2; perhaps TRBD1 as D (6 bases). This CDR3 is 14 amino acids long. The germline CDR1 and CDR2 sequences are MNHNS and SASEGT. V was clipped by 2 bases and J by 8 bases, with 15 bases between them.

On this clone: The identical CDR3 is also encoded by other nucleotide sequences in the sample. The chain couples TRBV18 to TRBJ2-7; 8 bases match TRBD1. The CDR3 covers 15 residues. The V gene end was trimmed by 0 bases and the J gene end by 4 bases; junction bases not matched to a gene: 5. Germline-derived CDR1 and CDR2 are KGHSH and LQKENI. CDR3 sequence (DNA): TGTGCCAGCTCACCACCGGGCCAGGGGGCTTACGAGCAGTACTTC. The encoded protein is CASSPPGQGAYEQYF.

The CDR3 bases are TGTGCCAGCAGCCACAGACAGGGTACAGCTGGAAACACCATATATTTT. Its protein is CASSHRQGTAGNTIYF. The genes are TRBV5-4 and TRBJ1-3, with 7 nucleotides matching TRBD1. The ends lost 4 bases at V and 2 bases at J; junction bases unmatched: 9. The CDR3 covers 16 residues. The V gene's germline CDR1 is SGHNT and CDR2 YYREEE (reference sequence).

The chain joins TRBV7-2 to TRBJ2-1; 8 bases fit TRBD2. The trim removed 3 bases at V and 4 bases at J, leaving 5 bases unmatched. The CDR3 is 15 amino acids. CDR1 and CDR2 from the germline V gene are SGHTA and FQGNSA. The CDR3 DNA is TGTGCCAGCAGCTTCGGCGGGGGGATATACAATGAGCAGTTCTTC. It translates to CASSFGGGIYNEQFF. Drawing the rest from reference TRBV7-2 and TRBJ2-1, the complete variable domain is GAGVSQSPSNKVTEKGKDVELRCDPISGHTALYWYRQSLGQGLEFLIYFQGNSAPDKSGLPSDRFSAERTGGSVSTLTIQRTQQEDSAVYLCASSFGGGIYNEQFFGPGTRLTVL.

This sequence joins TRBV7-6 and TRBJ2-2, with 8 bases identical to TRBD1. Looked up from germline, CDR1 is SGHVS and CDR2 is FNYEAQ. This CDR3 is 15 amino acids long. V was clipped by 5 bases and J by 5 bases; unmatched bases: 7. CDR3 nucleotides: TGTGCCAGCAGCCGGGACAGGTTGGGGACCGGGGAGCTGTTTTTT. This codes for CASSRDRLGTGELFF.

This chain uses TRBV18 with TRBJ2-1, with TRBD1 identical over 7 bases. The germline CDR1 and CDR2 sequences are KGHSH and LQKENI. The CDR3 covers 16 residues. J gave up 5 bases and V 3 bases, and 10 bases lay outside the gene matches. The CDR3 DNA reads TGTGCCAGCTCACCTCAATACGGGACAGATCACAATGAGCAGTTCTTC. Encoded protein: CASSPQYGTDHNEQFF. The whole variable domain, remainder taken from reference TRBV18 and TRBJ2-1, is NAGVMQNPRHLVRRRGQEARLRCSPMKGHSHVYWYRQLPEEGLKFMVYLQKENIIDESGMPKERFSAEFPKEGPSILRIQQVVRGDSAAYFCASSPQYGTDHNEQFFGPGTRLTVL.

The genes are TRBV7-2 and TRBJ2-7; 8 positions match TRBD2. The CDR3 covers 17 residues. Germline CDR1 and CDR2: SGHTA and FQGNSA. V lost 5 bases, J lost 6 bases, and 18 bases stayed unmatched. In DNA, the CDR3 is TGTGCCAGCAGCCCCCGCGTGATCACGGGGGGGCGTCGCGAGCAGTACTTC. This encodes CASSPRVITGGRREQYF.

J is TRBJ2-6 and V is TRBV4-3; tentative D call: TRBD1 (6 bases). Trimming shortened V by 0 bases and J by 0 bases, and 18 bases separated the two germline ends. Germline V gene sequence: CDR1 LGHNA, CDR2 YSLEER. CDR3 length: 20 amino acids. For the CDR3, the DNA is TGCGCCAGCAGCCAAGAACCGTCAGGGGCCTTTGCCTCTGGGGCCAACGTCCTGACTTTC. Amino acid sequence: CASSQEPSGAFASGANVLTF.

The rearrangement links TRBV4-3 to TRBJ2-5; TRBD2 might be the D (6 bases). The V end lost 0 bases, the J end lost 2 bases, and 13 bases lay between the germline ends. In germline, CDR1 is LGHNA, CDR2 YSLEER. The CDR3 covers 16 residues. The CDR3 here is CASSQDALARQETQYF. The CDR3, as DNA: TGCGCCAGCAGCCAAGATGCGCTAGCGAGGCAAGAGACCCAGTACTTC.

The rearrangement joins TRBV6-2 or TRBV6-3 to TRBJ2-1; the D gene is possibly TRBD2 (6 bases). V shed 0 bases and J shed 0 bases, with 12 bases lying between them. Germline values: CDR1 MNHEY, CDR2 SVGEGT. CDR3 length: 17 amino acids. In nucleotides, the CDR3 is TGTGCCAGCAGTTACTCGGGGCGGGGTAGCTCCTACAATGAGCAGTTCTTC. Its translation: CASSYSGRGSSYNEQFF.

The V call is TRBV28, the J call TRBJ1-3; D is unclear. This CDR3 has 15 amino acids. CDR1 is MDHEN, CDR2 SYDVKM, per germline. V lost 6 bases, J lost 4 bases, and 16 bases lay in between. CDR3 in amino acids: CASRTQEAGGNTIYF. CDR3 in DNA: TGTGCCAGCAGGACCCAGGAGGCGGGCGGAAACACCATATATTTT.

The chain has TRBV5-1 and TRBJ1-4; 9 nucleotides match TRBD1. The CDR3 consists of 14 residues. From germline, CDR1 is SGHRS and CDR2 YFSETQ. Unmatched junction bases numbered 9, after V lost 4 bases and J lost 11 bases. CDR3 loop: CASSTGTGREKLFF. The DNA of the CDR3 is TGCGCCAGCAGCACAGGGACAGGGCGGGAGAAACTGTTTTTT.

In its sample, this clone was seen once. CDR3 DNA sequence: TGTGCCAGTAAAGGACAGGGAGGAGGCTACACCTTC. It specifies CASKGQGGGYTF. This rearrangement joins TRBV19 to TRBJ1-2; TRBD1 matches at 8 bases. The CDR3 is 12 amino acids. Trimming cost V 7 bases and J 8 bases; bases outside gene matches: 6. Germline V gives CDR1 LNHDA, CDR2 SQIVND (reference sequence).